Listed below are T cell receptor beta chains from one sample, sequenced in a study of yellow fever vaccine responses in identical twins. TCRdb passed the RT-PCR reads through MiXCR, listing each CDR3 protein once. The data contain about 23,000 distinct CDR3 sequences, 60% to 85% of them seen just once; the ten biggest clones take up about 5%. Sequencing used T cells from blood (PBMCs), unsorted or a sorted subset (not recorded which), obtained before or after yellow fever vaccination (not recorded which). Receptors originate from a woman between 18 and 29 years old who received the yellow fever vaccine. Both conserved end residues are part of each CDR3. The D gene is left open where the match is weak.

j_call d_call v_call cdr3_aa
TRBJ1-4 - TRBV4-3 CASSQEGGRSDEKLFF
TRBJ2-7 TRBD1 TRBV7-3 CASSLITGDYEQYF
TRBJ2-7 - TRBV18 CASSPADSWYEQYF
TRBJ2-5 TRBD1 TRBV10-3 CAISTLDRAETQYF
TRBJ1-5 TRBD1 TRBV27 CASSLSGQGGQPQHF
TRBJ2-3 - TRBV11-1 CASSYTKTSTDTQYF
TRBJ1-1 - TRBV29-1 CSVETNEAEAFF
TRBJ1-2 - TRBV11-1 CASSSSGGSLYGYTF
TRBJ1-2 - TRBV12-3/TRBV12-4 CASTSTRGVRWGYTF
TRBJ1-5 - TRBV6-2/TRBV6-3 CASSYFIGQPQHF
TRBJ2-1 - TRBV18 CASSPRVANSYNEQFF
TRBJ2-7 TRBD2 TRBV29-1 CSVGTSGLSYEQYF
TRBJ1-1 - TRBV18 CASSPPLGQGALGEAFF
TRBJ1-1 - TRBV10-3 CAIGRGTEAFF
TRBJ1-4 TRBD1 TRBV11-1 CASSPRDRVDEKLFF
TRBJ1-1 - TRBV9 CASSVVGGAGFGTEAFF
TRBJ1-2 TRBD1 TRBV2 CASSSGQDGYTF
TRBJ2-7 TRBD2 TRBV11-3 CASSPSSGSSYEQYF
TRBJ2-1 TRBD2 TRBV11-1 CASSAGLAGSSYNEQFF
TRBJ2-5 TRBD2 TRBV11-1 CASSSGLAGTETQYF
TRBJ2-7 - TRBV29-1 CSVNSDGTAYEQYF
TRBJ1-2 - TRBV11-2 CASSFRNYGYTF
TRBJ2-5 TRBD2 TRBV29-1 CSVEVATSGRQETQYF
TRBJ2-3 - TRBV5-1 CASSLVSYTDTQYF
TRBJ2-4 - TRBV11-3 CASSSNRAAKNIQYF
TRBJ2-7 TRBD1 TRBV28 CASSSTGAPSYEQYF
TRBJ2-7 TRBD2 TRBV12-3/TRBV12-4 CASSTTSGRLEQYF
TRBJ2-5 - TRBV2 CASHWGQETQYF
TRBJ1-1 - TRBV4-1 CASSQQQGDTEAFF
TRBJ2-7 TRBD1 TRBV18 CASSSRQGQSYEQYF
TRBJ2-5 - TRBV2 CASSLTLETQYF
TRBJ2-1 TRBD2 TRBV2 CASRAGTSGSRPYNEQFF
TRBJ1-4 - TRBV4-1 CASSQVGLSNEKLFF
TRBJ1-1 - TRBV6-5 CASSYSNTNTEAFF
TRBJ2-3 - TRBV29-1 CSAHRDPMADTQYF
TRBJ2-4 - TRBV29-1 CSFTGAKNIQYF
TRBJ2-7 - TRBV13 CASLAKSYEQYF
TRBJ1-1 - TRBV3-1 CASSQGSQMNTEAFF
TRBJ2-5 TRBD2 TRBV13 CASSLQASGVAPQETQYF
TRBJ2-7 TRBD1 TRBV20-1 CSARPVGQGFGEQYF
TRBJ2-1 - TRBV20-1 CSARVYNEQFF
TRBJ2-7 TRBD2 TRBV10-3 CAISESASGSSYEQYF
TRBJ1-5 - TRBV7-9 CASSFQGQPQHF
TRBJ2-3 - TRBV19 CASSILGPAADTQYF
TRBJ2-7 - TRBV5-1 CASSLKGASGNTYEQYF
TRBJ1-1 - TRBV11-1 CASSLNTNTEAFF